Shown below are 3 T cell receptor beta chains from a single sample sequenced in a study of blood T cell repertoires in COVID-19. TCRdb's table, derived via immunoSEQ multiplex PCR, lists solely in-frame clones and lacks some. This sample has about 230,000 clones; around 80% occur once, and the top ten carry roughly 5.7%. The specimen was peripheral blood. The receptors here all came from an elderly man with acute or convalescent COVID-19.

The chain combines TRBV15 with TRBJ2-3, with 9 bases identical to TRBD2. Germline V CDR1 and CDR2: LNHNV, YYDKDF (reference sequence). Unmatched junction bases numbered 10, after V lost 3 bases and J lost 0 bases. The CDR3 contains 18 residues. CDR3 bases: TGTGCCACCAGCAGGGGCGCGACTAGCGGAACTAGCACAGATACGCAGTATTTT. It is translated as CATSRGATSGTSTDTQYF.

This clone was counted once. The V and J genes are TRBV29-1 and TRBJ1-2; D is ambiguous. The CDR3 is 11 amino acids. Trimming cost V 5 bases and J 2 bases, with 6 bases left between them. Germline values: CDR1 SQVTM, CDR2 ANQGSEA. CDR3 loop: CSVSGNYGYTF. CDR3 sequence (DNA): TGCAGCGTTTCAGGAAACTATGGCTACACCTTC.

This chain joins TRBV2 and TRBJ2-1; 7 nucleotides match TRBD1. V lost 6 bases and J lost 1; bases outside the gene matches: 3. There are 14 residues in the CDR3. CDR1 SNHLY and CDR2 FYNNEI come from the germline V gene. The CDR3 nucleotides read TGTGCCAGCAGGGCACAGGGGTCCTACAATGAGCAGTTCTTC. Translation: CASRAQGSYNEQFF.